These 26 T cell receptor beta chains originate from one sample sequenced in a study of shared clonotypes between healthy human individuals. Sequencing was performed with immunoSEQ multiplex PCR; in TCRdb, only in-frame clones are kept and a portion is missing. The data contain some 1,900,000 clones, about 94% of them seen just once; the ten biggest clones take up 1% to 1.5%. Positively selected for CCR7, the CD45RO-negative cells used as naive CD8 cells excluded terminally differentiated effector memory CD45RA+ cells. Input material: naive CD8+ T cells sorted from blood. These TCRs come from a man younger than 30 in good health.

This rearrangement joins TRBV4-1 to TRBJ1-2; 9 positions agree with TRBD1. V lost 1 base, J lost 4 bases, and 7 bases stayed unmatched. Looked up from germline, CDR1 is MGHRA and CDR2 is YSYEKL. This CDR3 spans 16 amino acids. This chain's CDR3 is CASSQAGTGNTYGYTF. The DNA for the CDR3 is TGCGCCAGCAGCCAAGCCGGGACAGGGAATACCTATGGCTACACCTTC.

The chain employs TRBV4-3 and TRBJ2-1; 9 bases line up with TRBD1. CDR1 is LGHNA and CDR2 is YSLEER in the germline V gene. CDR3 length: 17 amino acids. The V gene end was trimmed by 0 bases and the J gene end by 4 bases; junction bases not matched to a gene: 7. CDR3 nucleotide sequence: TGCGCCAGCAGCCAAGACCTTACAGGGGGCTATTACAATGAGCAGTTCTTC. Its translation: CASSQDLTGGYYNEQFF.

The V gene is TRBV7-2, the J gene TRBJ2-7, with TRBD2 identical over 12 bases. The CDR3 extends over 16 amino acids. Germline CDR1 is SGHTA and CDR2 is FQGNSA. The V gene end was trimmed by 5 bases and the J gene end by 4 bases; junction bases not matched to a gene: 9. CDR3: CASSPYPSGRVYEQYF. The DNA of the CDR3 is TGTGCCAGCAGCCCCTATCCTAGCGGGAGGGTGTACGAGCAGTACTTC.

The gene calls are TRBV10-2 and TRBJ1-5; tentatively, D is TRBD1 (5 bases). Germline loops: CDR1 WSHSY, CDR2 SAAADI. Trimming took off 6 bases at V and 2 bases at J, with 11 bases between the two ends. The CDR3 loop spans 14 amino acids. This CDR3 reads CASSVRDGNQPQHF. CDR3 in DNA: TGCGCCAGCAGCGTCCGGGACGGCAATCAGCCCCAGCATTTT.

The chain carries TRBV6-6 and TRBJ2-5, with a weak D call TRBD2 (5 bases). Germline loops: CDR1 MNHNY, CDR2 SVGAGI (reference sequence). The CDR3 is 14 amino acids. Between the trimmed V and J ends, which lost 4 bases and 2 bases, there was a span of 11 bases. This CDR3 reads CASSFAGIQETQYF. The CDR3 DNA reads TGTGCCAGCAGTTTCGCCGGGATACAAGAGACCCAGTACTTC.

The chain has TRBV13 and TRBJ2-6; no clear D. From germline, CDR1 is PRHDT and CDR2 FYEKMQ (reference sequence). Trimming pared 2 bases from V and 0 bases from J, leaving 5 bases between. This CDR3 comprises 15 residues. The CDR3, as DNA: TGTGCCAGCAGCTTATACTACTCTGGGGCCAACGTCCTGACTTTC. Protein sequence: CASSLYYSGANVLTF.

This rearrangement joins TRBV5-6 to TRBJ2-7, with TRBD2 identical over 8 bases. J was trimmed by 4 bases and V by 3 bases; bases with no gene match: 9. CDR3 length: 15 residues. Germline CDR1 reads SGHDT; CDR2 reads YYEEEE. The CDR3 sequence: CASSSGTRGFYEQYF. DNA for the CDR3: TGTGCCAGCAGCTCCGGGACTAGAGGTTTTTACGAGCAGTACTTC.

Of note for this clone: This sequence may be a read error, since a much larger clone differs from it by one base. The sample carries other DNA sequences with the same CDR3. This chain connects TRBV7-2 to TRBJ2-2; D not resolved. Germline CDR1 and CDR2: SGHTA and FQGNSA. CDR3 length: 12 amino acids. With 5 bases removed from V and 2 bases from J, the gap between germline ends came to 3 bases. The CDR3 region is CASSPNTGELFF. The CDR3 nucleotides are TGTGCCAGCAGCCCTAACACCGGGGAGCTGTTTTTT.

Turning to this clone: The same CDR3 is also encoded by other DNA sequences in this sample. The chain is built from TRBV6-5 and TRBJ2-1; D is uncertain. The CDR3 consists of 13 residues. Germline CDR1 MNHEY, CDR2 SVGAGI. Trimming took 0 bases from V and 7 from J, leaving 7 bases between them. The CDR3 here is CASSYSDGNEQFF. CDR3 nucleotides: TGTGCCAGCAGTTACTCGGACGGTAATGAGCAGTTCTTC.

The genes are TRBV27 and TRBJ2-7; TRBD2 matches 14 bases. This CDR3 region has 14 residues. V lost 5 bases and J lost 10; bases outside the gene matches: 7. The V gene's germline CDR1 is MNHEY and CDR2 SMNVEV (reference sequence). The CDR3 DNA reads as TGTGCCAGCAGTCGGGGACTAGCGGGAGCAGAACAGTACTTC. As protein: CASSRGLAGAEQYF.

The CDR3 coding sequence is TGTGCCAGCAGCCGAGGAGGGGAGGGGAATTACAATGAGCAGTTCTTC. It encodes CASSRGGEGNYNEQFF. This chain links TRBV11-3 with TRBJ2-1, with 7 nucleotides matching TRBD2. Trimming cost V 5 bases and J 4 bases; bases outside gene matches: 11. Germline CDR1 is SGHNT and CDR2 is YENEEA. The CDR3 covers 16 residues.

The chain is built from TRBV6-1 and TRBJ2-2; D not certain. V was pared by 2 bases and J by 3 bases, with 10 bases between. The CDR3 has 15 amino acids. The germline CDR1 and CDR2 sequences are MNHNS and SASEGT. The CDR3 region has the DNA TGTGCCAGCAGTGAACTTCCCACCGACACCGGGGAGCTGTTTTTT. Translated, it gives CASSELPTDTGELFF.

The gene calls are TRBV4-1 and TRBJ1-4; D remains unclear. The germline CDR1 and CDR2 sequences are MGHRA and YSYEKL. The V and J ends lost 3 bases and 5 bases respectively, with 10 bases between them. The CDR3 contains 14 residues. The CDR3 region is CASSHPDYNEKLFF. In DNA form, the CDR3 reads TGCGCCAGCAGCCACCCGGACTACAATGAAAAACTGTTTTTT.

The gene calls are TRBV6-5 and TRBJ2-1; D ambiguous. Germline values: CDR1 MNHEY, CDR2 SVGAGI. V was cut by 2 bases and J by 6 bases, with 11 bases left in between. This CDR3 contains 14 residues. CDR3 nucleotide sequence: TGTGCCAGCAGTTACCGCGGAACGACCAATGAGCAGTTCTTC. It specifies CASSYRGTTNEQFF.

V and J are TRBV27 and TRBJ2-3, with D uncertain. The germline gives CDR1 MNHEY, CDR2 SMNVEV (reference sequence). Between the trimmed V and J ends, which lost 3 bases and 4 bases, there was a span of 11 bases. This CDR3 has 14 amino acids. CDR3 in amino acids: CASSLVTLPDTQYF. The CDR3 coding sequence is TGTGCCAGCAGTTTGGTGACACTTCCAGATACGCAGTATTTT.

This chain joins TRBV2 and TRBJ2-3, with no clear D. The CDR3 is made up of 12 amino acids. Trimming stripped 6 bases from V and 4 bases from J, with 8 bases between. Germline values: CDR1 SNHLY, CDR2 FYNNEI. Here the CDR3 reads CASSLLPDTQYF. Here the CDR3 DNA reads TGTGCCAGCAGCTTGTTACCAGATACGCAGTATTTT.

The chain couples TRBV6-4 to TRBJ2-5; the D call may be TRBD1 or TRBD2 (6 bases each). The CDR3 consists of 15 residues. Germline CDR1 is MRHNA and CDR2 is SNTAGT. V was cut by 5 bases and J by 6 bases, with 19 bases left in between. In DNA form, the CDR3 reads TGTGCCAGCAGTTCTTTACAGGGAGGTCAACAGACCCAGTACTTC. Protein: CASSSLQGGQQTQYF.

The chain recombines TRBV11-3 with TRBJ2-3; 10 nucleotides align to TRBD2. CDR1 and CDR2 from the germline V gene are SGHNT and YENEEA. V dropped 5 bases and J dropped 5; count of bases not matched to a gene: 13. The CDR3 is 17 residues long. CDR3 region: CASSPRASGRGGDTQYF. The CDR3 DNA reads as TGTGCCAGCAGCCCCAGGGCTAGCGGGAGAGGTGGAGATACGCAGTATTTT.

This sequence joins TRBV7-8 and TRBJ2-1; tentative D call: TRBD2 (6 bases). CDR1 is SGHVS, CDR2 FQNEAQ, per germline. The CDR3 is made up of 15 amino acids. V lost 1 base and J 10 bases, leaving 17 bases between the germline ends. Here the CDR3 reads CASSLELAGGWEQFF. CDR3 DNA sequence: TGTGCCAGCAGCTTAGAACTAGCTGGGGGGTGGGAGCAGTTCTTC.

V usage is TRBV7-9 and J usage is TRBJ2-7, with TRBD1 matching 9 bases. Germline lookup yields CDR1 SEHNR and CDR2 FQNEAQ (reference sequence). Losses at the gene ends were 4 bases for V and 4 bases for J; bases not matched to a gene: 5. The CDR3 is made up of 14 amino acids. The CDR3 spells CASSSLGTGYEQYF. The CDR3 region has the DNA TGTGCCAGCAGCTCCCTCGGGACAGGGTACGAGCAGTACTTC.

The chain links TRBV6-1 to TRBJ2-7; 11 bases are shared with TRBD2. Germline lookup yields CDR1 MNHNS and CDR2 SASEGT. The CDR3 has 15 amino acids. Trimming cost V 6 bases and J 4 bases; bases outside gene matches: 8. The CDR3 nucleotides read TGTGCCAGCAGCGTACTAGCGGGAGTGCGATACGAGCAGTACTTC. Amino acids: CASSVLAGVRYEQYF.

The genes are TRBV28 and TRBJ1-2; D call uncertain. V gave up 3 bases and J gave up 6 bases, with 8 bases separating them. The CDR3 contains 12 residues. Germline loops: CDR1 MDHEN, CDR2 SYDVKM. For the CDR3, the DNA is TGTGCCAGCAGTTTCTTGCCGGATGGCTACACCTTC. Protein product: CASSFLPDGYTF.

The chain has TRBV4-1 and TRBJ2-7; D is unclear. V was shortened by 4 bases and J by 3 bases, with 13 bases between the two germline ends. This CDR3 region has 14 residues. Germline V gene data show CDR1 as MGHRA and CDR2 as YSYEKL. Written as DNA, the CDR3 is TGCGCCAGCAGCCCAACTTATGGGCTCTACGAGCAGTACTTC. This gives the protein CASSPTYGLYEQYF.

This chain connects TRBV27 to TRBJ2-7, with a tentative D call TRBD1 (6 bases). CDR1 and CDR2 from the germline V gene are MNHEY and SMNVEV (reference sequence). V dropped 1 base and J dropped 7 bases, with 14 bases sitting between them. The CDR3 totals 14 residues. DNA for the CDR3: TGTGCCAGCAGTTTATTGGGGCAGGGGCGAGAGCAGTACTTC. The encoded protein is CASSLLGQGREQYF.

The chain has TRBV19 and TRBJ2-7; D is possibly TRBD1 (6 bases). The V gene lost 3 bases and the J gene lost 1 base, with 13 bases spanning the gap. Germline-derived CDR1 and CDR2 are LNHDA and SQIVND (reference sequence). The CDR3 loop spans 15 amino acids. CDR3 bases: TGTGCCAGTAGTATCTACCCCGGACAGTCCTACGAGCAGTACTTC. Its translation: CASSIYPGQSYEQYF.

V usage is TRBV4-3 and J usage is TRBJ2-1; no clear D. CDR3 length: 15 amino acids. Trimming shortened V by 1 base and J by 8 bases, and 15 bases separated the two germline ends. Germline V gene sequence: CDR1 LGHNA, CDR2 YSLEER. The CDR3 is CASSQGGLSGDEQFF. The CDR3 nucleotides read TGCGCCAGCAGCCAAGGGGGATTATCTGGCGATGAGCAGTTCTTC.